Below are 26 T cell receptor beta chains sequenced from a single sample in a study of cytomegalovirus exposure and HLA in healthy donors. The PCR made use of 60 Vbeta and 13 Jbeta primers. Profiled with immunoSEQ multiplex PCR; TCRdb holds only in-frame clones, not every one. The sample data list approximately 110,000 clones. Sequenced material: PBMCs. The origin of the receptors is a man between 18 and 35 years old in good health and CMV-seronegative.

The rearrangement links TRBV25-1 to TRBJ2-1, with TRBD1 identical over 7 bases. The CDR3 spans 14 residues. V dropped 2 bases and J dropped 3; count of bases not matched to a gene: 1. Germline values: CDR1 MGHDK, CDR2 SYGVNS. CDR3 DNA sequence: TGTGCCAGCAGTGAAGCAGGGGGCTACAATGAGCAGTTCTTC. It translates to CASSEAGGYNEQFF.

The V call is TRBV18, the J call TRBJ1-2; tentatively, D is TRBD1 (5 bases). There are 17 residues in the CDR3. Trimming left V 0 bases short and J 4 bases short, with 18 bases between. Germline values: CDR1 KGHSH, CDR2 LQKENI. CDR3 loop: CASSPPGGRGESYGYTF. The CDR3, as DNA: TGTGCCAGCTCACCACCGGGTGGGCGGGGCGAGAGCTATGGCTACACCTTC.

V usage is TRBV7-9 and J usage is TRBJ1-1; tentative D call: TRBD1 (6 bases). Per germline, CDR1 SEHNR and CDR2 FQNEAQ (reference sequence). This CDR3 has 16 amino acids. V lost 3 bases and J 5 bases, leaving 19 bases between the germline ends. CDR3 DNA: TGTGCCAGCAGCTTGGGGCAGGGGAGGGATAAGACTGAAGCTTTCTTT. The encoded protein is CASSLGQGRDKTEAFF.

The chain is built from TRBV6-1 and TRBJ1-1; 7 positions match TRBD1. Germline lookup yields CDR1 MNHNS and CDR2 SASEGT. CDR3 length: 14 residues. Trimming removed 7 bases from V and 5 bases from J; junction bases left unmatched: 10. DNA for the CDR3: TGTGCCAGCATACGGGTCAGGGGGTGGACTGAAGCTTTCTTT. Translation: CASIRVRGWTEAFF.

The chain is built from TRBV7-2 and TRBJ1-4, with D maybe TRBD1 (5 bases). Deletions cut 2 bases from V and 7 bases from J, with 14 bases between. This CDR3 is 15 amino acids long. Germline-derived CDR1 and CDR2 are SGHTA and FQGNSA. The CDR3 reads CASSLSTGLGEKLFF. The CDR3 DNA reads as TGTGCCAGCAGCTTAAGCACAGGCCTGGGTGAAAAACTGTTTTTT.

The chain joins TRBV7-9 to TRBJ2-7; 9 nucleotides agree with TRBD1. Germline V gene data show CDR1 as SEHNR and CDR2 as FQNEAQ (reference sequence). This CDR3 spans 16 amino acids. V trimming: 3 bases; J trimming: 3 bases; junction bases outside the gene matches: 9. The CDR3: CASSLGTGTIFYEQYF. CDR3 nucleotides: TGTGCCAGCAGCTTGGGGACAGGGACGATATTCTACGAGCAGTACTTC.

This rearrangement joins TRBV28 to TRBJ2-4; TRBD2 matches 10 bases. V shed 10 bases, J shed 2 bases, and the junction held 8 bases outside the gene matches. The germline V gene has CDR1 MDHEN and CDR2 SYDVKM. The CDR3 is made up of 15 amino acids. The DNA for the CDR3 is TGTGCCACCGAAATAGCGGGAGGCTCCAAAAACATTCAGTACTTC. It encodes CATEIAGGSKNIQYF.

The V gene is TRBV19, the J gene TRBJ1-2, with TRBD1 identical over 7 bases. V lost 3 bases, J lost 6 bases, and 4 bases stayed unmatched. Germline assignment: CDR1 LNHDA and CDR2 SQIVND (reference sequence). The CDR3 has 13 residues. The CDR3 DNA sequence: TGTGCCAGTAGTATCTACAGGGGAAATGGCTACACCTTC. This encodes CASSIYRGNGYTF.

V usage is TRBV2 and J usage is TRBJ2-1; 7 bases agree with TRBD2. The CDR3 has 18 amino acids. Germline CDR1 is SNHLY and CDR2 is FYNNEI. V lost 8 bases to trimming and J lost 6 bases; unmatched junction nucleotides: 22. CDR3 amino acids: CASAARLRRRELANEQFF. CDR3 in DNA: TGTGCCAGCGCTGCTCGCCTCCGGCGGCGGGAGCTGGCCAATGAGCAGTTCTTC.

The genes are TRBV2 and TRBJ2-7, with a weak D call TRBD1 (6 bases). Germline values: CDR1 SNHLY, CDR2 FYNNEI. The CDR3 is made up of 19 amino acids. V lost 6 bases and J 3 bases, leaving 30 bases between the germline ends. As DNA, the CDR3 is TGTGCCAGCAGGGATTCATCAGCCCGGGCCGGGCAGGGGATCTACGAGCAGTACTTC. It is translated as CASRDSSARAGQGIYEQYF. Together with reference TRBV2 and TRBJ2-7, the CDR3 gives the full variable domain: EPEVTQTPSHQVTQMGQEVILRCVPISNHLYFYWYRQILGQKVEFLVSFYNNEISEKSEIFDDQFSVERPDGSNFTLKIRSTKLEDSAMYFCASRDSSARAGQGIYEQYFGPGTRLTVT.

V usage is TRBV28 and J usage is TRBJ1-1; D remains ambiguous. V lost 3 bases, J lost 0 bases, and 11 bases lay in between. Germline V lookup: CDR1 MDHEN, CDR2 SYDVKM. This CDR3 comprises 15 residues. The CDR3 reads CASSFTVEMNTEAFF. DNA of the CDR3: TGTGCCAGCAGTTTTACAGTAGAAATGAACACTGAAGCTTTCTTT. The full variable domain, its missing parts supplied by reference TRBV28 and TRBJ1-1, is DVKVTQSSRYLVKRTGEKVFLECVQDMDHENMFWYRQDPGLGLRLIYFSYDVKMKEKGDIPEGYSVSREKKERFSLILESASTNQTSMYLCASSFTVEMNTEAFFGQGTRLTVV.

The CDR3 here is CASSYSRGRGSEAFF. Here the CDR3 DNA reads TGTGCCAGCAGTTACTCGAGGGGGCGAGGGTCTGAAGCTTTCTTT. The chain joins TRBV6-5 to TRBJ1-1; 7 nucleotides line up with TRBD1. Germline lookup yields CDR1 MNHEY and CDR2 SVGAGI. With V trimmed by 0 bases and J by 6 bases, 7 bases remained unmatched. The CDR3 is 15 amino acids.

This chain links TRBV2 with TRBJ1-1; TRBD1 might be the D (5 bases). Germline V gene data show CDR1 as SNHLY and CDR2 as FYNNEI. The CDR3 sequence is 14 residues long. V dropped 10 bases and J dropped 3 bases, with 18 bases sitting between them. CDR3 sequence: CATEGVGGDTEAFF. CDR3 nucleotide sequence: TGTGCCACAGAAGGGGTCGGGGGGGACACTGAAGCTTTCTTT. Together with reference TRBV2 and TRBJ1-1, the CDR3 gives the full variable domain: EPEVTQTPSHQVTQMGQEVILRCVPISNHLYFYWYRQILGQKVEFLVSFYNNEISEKSEIFDDQFSVERPDGSNFTLKIRSTKLEDSAMYFCATEGVGGDTEAFFGQGTRLTVV.

This rearrangement joins TRBV28 to TRBJ1-5; possibly TRBD1 for D (6 bases). CDR1 is MDHEN and CDR2 is SYDVKM in the germline V gene. V dropped 5 bases and J dropped 7 bases, with 15 bases sitting between them. This CDR3 has 14 residues. The CDR3 DNA reads as TGTGCCAGCAGTCAAACAGGGTACCTCCAGCCCCAGCATTTT. Protein sequence: CASSQTGYLQPQHF.

The chain links TRBV29-1 to TRBJ1-2; D gene uncertain. This CDR3 is built from 12 residues. In germline, CDR1 is SQVTM, CDR2 ANQGSEA. Trimming removed 4 bases at V and 2 bases at J, with 8 bases between. CDR3 loop: CSVGPQNYGYTF. The CDR3 DNA sequence: TGCAGCGTTGGCCCACAGAACTATGGCTACACCTTC.

V is TRBV7-2 and J is TRBJ2-7, with a weak D call TRBD2 (6 bases). The CDR3 length is 14 residues. V was pared by 0 bases and J by 5 bases, with 11 bases between. Per the germline V gene, CDR1 is SGHTA and CDR2 is FQGNSA. The CDR3: CASSLAGGFDEQYF. CDR3 bases: TGTGCCAGCAGCTTAGCGGGAGGTTTCGACGAGCAGTACTTC.

The chain carries TRBV10-3 and TRBJ2-7; TRBD2 matches 13 bases. The V gene's germline CDR1 is ENHRY and CDR2 SYGVKD. V dropped 4 bases and J dropped 7; count of bases not matched to a gene: 7. This CDR3 comprises 15 residues. The CDR3 DNA reads as TGTGCCATCAGTGTAGGACTAGCGGGAGACCTTGAGCAGTACTTC. Amino acids: CAISVGLAGDLEQYF.

The chain uses TRBV9 and TRBJ2-1; 11 bases match TRBD1. The V segment lost 0 bases and the J segment 2 bases; nucleotides outside the gene matches: 1. CDR1 SGDLS and CDR2 YYNGEE come from the germline V gene. The CDR3 totals 16 residues. CDR3 in DNA: TGTGCCAGCAGCGTAGCGGGACAGGGGGCCTACAATGAGCAGTTCTTC. Amino acids: CASSVAGQGAYNEQFF.

The rearrangement links TRBV29-1 to TRBJ2-7; possible D gene TRBD1, 6 bases. This CDR3 is 14 amino acids long. The germline V and J ends were trimmed by 6 bases and 3 bases, with 18 bases remaining between them. Germline loops: CDR1 SQVTM, CDR2 ANQGSEA. CDR3 amino acids: CSVLDGQLSYEQYF. The CDR3, as DNA: TGCAGCGTCTTAGACGGACAGCTAAGCTACGAGCAGTACTTC.

This chain's CDR3 is CASKGAADTQYF. The CDR3 DNA follows: TGTGCCAGCAAAGGAGCCGCAGATACGCAGTATTTT. This chain links TRBV7-3 with TRBJ2-3; D unresolved. Trimming stripped 7 bases from V and 4 bases from J, with 9 bases between. Germline V gene lookup returns CDR1 SGHTA and CDR2 FQGTGA. There are 12 residues in the CDR3.

The chain carries TRBV25-1 and TRBJ2-5; 7 nucleotides match TRBD1. The CDR3 sequence is 13 residues long. The ends lost 10 bases at V and 2 bases at J; junction bases unmatched: 7. CDR1 and CDR2 from the germline V gene are MGHDK and SYGVNS. The CDR3 bases are TGTGCCACCCTCGGGACAGAGCAAGAGACCCAGTACTTC. Translated, it gives CATLGTEQETQYF.

The CDR3 region has the DNA TGTGCCAGCAGCTTTCCTGGGGCTGACTACGAGCAGTACTTC. Encoded protein: CASSFPGADYEQYF. J is TRBJ2-7 and V is TRBV7-6; possible D gene TRBD1, 5 bases. CDR3 length: 14 amino acids. The germline V gene has CDR1 SGHVS and CDR2 FNYEAQ. The V gene lost 3 bases and the J gene lost 3 bases, with 12 bases spanning the gap. Full variable domain (rest looked up from reference TRBV7-6 and TRBJ2-7): GAGVSQSPRYKVTKRGQDVALRCDPISGHVSLYWYRQALGQGPEFLTYFNYEAQQDKSGLPNDRFSAERPEGSISTLTIQRTEQRDSAMYRCASSFPGADYEQYFGPGTRLTVT.

This chain links TRBV30 with TRBJ1-2, with 7 positions matching TRBD1. The germline V gene has CDR1 GTSNPN and CDR2 SVGIG (reference sequence). V shed 1 base and J 4 bases; nucleotides not matched to a gene: 6. CDR3 length: 14 residues. CDR3 DNA: TGTGCCTGGAGTGGGGCAGGGGGACTCTATGGCTACACCTTC. Amino acids: CAWSGAGGLYGYTF.

V and J are TRBV28 and TRBJ1-1; weak D call: TRBD1 (6 bases). Germline V CDR1 and CDR2: MDHEN, SYDVKM. Trimming took 5 bases from V and 7 from J, leaving 17 bases between them. The CDR3 is 14 amino acids. The CDR3 reads CASSRVRGYIEAFF. CDR3 DNA sequence: TGTGCCAGCAGTCGGGTCAGGGGCTACATTGAAGCTTTCTTT.

The chain combines TRBV6-1 with TRBJ2-5; D remains unclear. The J call is doubtful: the DNA matches TRBJ2-7 better. This CDR3 comprises 14 residues. The germline V gene encodes CDR1 MNHNS and CDR2 SASEGT. As DNA, the CDR3 is TGTGCCAGCAGTGAACTCGCGGAAATGAGCGAGCAGTACTTC. Its protein product is CASSELAEMSEQYF.

This chain uses TRBV10-1 with TRBJ2-7; D remains ambiguous. In germline, CDR1 is WNHNN, CDR2 SYGVQD (reference sequence). Trimming cost V 3 bases and J 3 bases, with 3 bases left between them. The CDR3 covers 11 residues. Here the CDR3 DNA reads TGCGCCAGCAGTGATAACTACGAGCAGTACTTC. This sequence encodes CASSDNYEQYF.